This TCR beta chain was observed in a study of cytomegalovirus exposure and HLA in healthy donors. Study-wide results and caveats: While the bulk of TCR sequences proved rare, some public TCRs turned up in many donors.

Assay used: immunoSEQ multiplex PCR; TCRdb lists only in-frame clones, some missing. Among some 270,000 clones listed, 70% to 90% were seen once. V shed 0 bases, J shed 7 bases, and the junction held 7 bases outside the gene matches. CDR3 length: 15 residues. Germline V CDR1 and CDR2: LNHNV, YYDKDF (reference sequence). Turning to this clone: What it binds is unknown.

This receptor was identified in a woman younger than 35 in good health and CMV-seronegative. The sample consisted of PBMCs. The genes are TRBV15 and TRBJ1-2; 8 nucleotides match TRBD1. DNA of the CDR3: TGTGCCACCAGCAGAGATCCGCAGGGGGCGCGTGGCTACACCTTC. Its translation: CATSRDPQGARGYTF.